The following is a TCR beta chain sequence with its context. The target antigen is unknown. These data come from a study of cytomegalovirus exposure and HLA in healthy donors. Overall study context: Unique TCRs from HLA-typed donors, approximately 80 million of them, were held in an early data release. Study results and caveats: The availability of immune exposure information extended only to CMV serostatus.

The V gene end was trimmed by 5 bases and the J gene end by 4 bases; junction bases not matched to a gene: 10. The CDR3 is made up of 16 amino acids. Looked up from germline, CDR1 is SEHNR and CDR2 is FQNEAQ (reference sequence). The PCR had 60 Vbeta and 13 Jbeta primers. Clones were sequenced by immunoSEQ multiplex PCR, and TCRdb holds only the in-frame ones, with some missing. The sample records 150,000 to 200,000 clones, 70% being singletons. The V gene is TRBV7-9, the J gene TRBJ2-7, with 11 bases matching TRBD2. Source material: PBMCs. This clonotype originated in a man between 18 and 29 years old in good health and CMV-seropositive. The CDR3 protein is CASSRLAGPEVYEQYV. The CDR3 coding sequence is TGTGCCAGCAGCCGACTAGCGGGGCCGGAGGTTTACGAGCAGTACGTC.